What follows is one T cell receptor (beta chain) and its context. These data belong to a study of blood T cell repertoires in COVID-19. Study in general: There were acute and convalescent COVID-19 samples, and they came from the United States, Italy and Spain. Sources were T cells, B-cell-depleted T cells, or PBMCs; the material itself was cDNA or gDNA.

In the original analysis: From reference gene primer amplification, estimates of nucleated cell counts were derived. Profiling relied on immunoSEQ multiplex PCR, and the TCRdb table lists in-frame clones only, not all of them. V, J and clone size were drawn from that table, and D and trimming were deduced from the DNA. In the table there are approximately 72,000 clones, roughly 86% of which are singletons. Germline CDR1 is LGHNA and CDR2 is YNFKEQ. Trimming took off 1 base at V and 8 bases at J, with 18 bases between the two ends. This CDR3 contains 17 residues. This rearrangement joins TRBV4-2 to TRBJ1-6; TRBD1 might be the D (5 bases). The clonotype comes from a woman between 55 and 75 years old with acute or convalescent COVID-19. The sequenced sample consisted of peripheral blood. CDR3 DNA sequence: TGTGCCAGCAGCCAAGTTGGAGGGGTGGGCAAGGATTCACCCCTCCACTTT. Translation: CASSQVGGVGKDSPLHF.